This T cell receptor beta chain was documented in a study of coeliac disease. Sequencing was performed with immunoSEQ multiplex PCR; in TCRdb, only in-frame clones are kept and a portion is missing. This sample has fewer than 9,500 clones, with over 60% found just once. This clonotype was obtained from a woman aged 55 to 70 with celiac disease. Sequencing was done on a sample of lamina propria lymphocytes from the gut.

The CDR3 is CASSFGLVTADTQYF. The CDR3 DNA follows: TGTGCCAGCAGCTTTGGACTAGTTACGGCAGATACGCAGTATTTT. The chain is built from TRBV7-2 and TRBJ2-3, with 7 bases that match TRBD2. The trim removed 3 bases at V and 4 bases at J, leaving 7 bases unmatched. CDR1 SGHTA and CDR2 FQGNSA come from the germline V gene. CDR3 length: 15 residues.